A selection of T cell receptor beta chains follows, all from one sample in a study of cytomegalovirus exposure and HLA in healthy donors. The assay was immunoSEQ multiplex PCR, and TCRdb's table has in-frame clones only and misses some. Its listing shows about 43,000 clones. Sequenced sample: PBMCs. The receptors derive from a woman younger than 45 in good health and CMV-seronegative. The CDR3 runs from the conserved cysteine through the conserved F or W. Fields, in order: J gene, D gene, V gene, CDR3 protein, CDR3 DNA. A D gene is named only where the DNA matches it firmly.

j_gene: TRBJ2-1; d_gene: -; v_gene: TRBV18; CDR3aa: CASSPTYNEQFF; CDR3nt: TGTGCCAGCTCACCCACCTACAATGAGCAGTTCTTC
j_gene: TRBJ1-4; d_gene: TRBD1; v_gene: TRBV18; CDR3aa: CASSPQGQGAEKLFF; CDR3nt: TGTGCCAGCTCACCACAGGGACAGGGGGCTGAAAAACTGTTTTTT
j_gene: TRBJ1-2; d_gene: -; v_gene: TRBV4-1; CDR3aa: CASSQAGFYGYTF; CDR3nt: TGCGCCAGCAGCCAGGCGGGGTTCTATGGCTACACCTTC
j_gene: TRBJ2-6; d_gene: -; v_gene: TRBV4-3; CDR3aa: CASSQQALGANVLTF; CDR3nt: TGCGCCAGCAGCCAGCAGGCTTTGGGGGCCAACGTCCTGACTTTC
j_gene: TRBJ1-5; d_gene: -; v_gene: TRBV19; CDR3aa: CASSQGSQPQHF; CDR3nt: TGTGCCAGTAGTCAGGGCTCCCAGCCCCAGCATTTT
j_gene: TRBJ1-2; d_gene: -; v_gene: TRBV19; CDR3aa: CASNGGNYGYTF; CDR3nt: TGTGCCAGTAACGGGGGGAACTATGGCTACACCTTC
j_gene: TRBJ2-1; d_gene: TRBD2; v_gene: TRBV4-1; CDR3aa: CASSQLAGVANEQFF; CDR3nt: TGCGCCAGCAGCCAACTAGCGGGAGTAGCGAATGAGCAGTTCTTC
j_gene: TRBJ2-1; d_gene: -; v_gene: TRBV4-1; CDR3aa: CASSQGKMIEYPQLSNNEQFF; CDR3nt: TGCGCCAGCAGCCAAGGCAAGATGATCGAATACCCCCAACTTTCAAACAATGAGCAGTTCTTC
j_gene: TRBJ2-3; d_gene: TRBD1; v_gene: TRBV6-5; CDR3aa: CASSYRQGGQYF; CDR3nt: TGTGCCAGCAGTTACCGACAGGGGGGGCAGTATTTT
j_gene: TRBJ2-7; d_gene: -; v_gene: TRBV15; CDR3aa: CATSRDRSYEQYF; CDR3nt: TGTGCCACCAGCAGAGACAGATCCTACGAGCAGTACTTC
j_gene: TRBJ2-1; d_gene: -; v_gene: TRBV25-1; CDR3aa: CASSLGRHNEQFF; CDR3nt: TGTGCCAGCAGTCTGGGCAGACACAATGAGCAGTTCTTC
j_gene: TRBJ1-1; d_gene: TRBD1; v_gene: TRBV11-3; CDR3aa: CASSTRQGNTEAFF; CDR3nt: TGTGCCAGCAGCACCCGACAGGGGAACACTGAAGCTTTCTTT
j_gene: TRBJ2-6; d_gene: -; v_gene: TRBV19; CDR3aa: CASRARERSSGANVLTF; CDR3nt: TGTGCCAGTAGAGCCAGGGAAAGAAGCTCTGGGGCCAACGTCCTGACTTTC
j_gene: TRBJ2-7; d_gene: -; v_gene: TRBV18; CDR3aa: CASSPRGGTQGKEQYF; CDR3nt: TGTGCCAGCTCACCACGAGGAGGGACACAGGGGAAAGAGCAGTACTTC
j_gene: TRBJ1-1; d_gene: -; v_gene: TRBV7-9; CDR3aa: CASTPLGLNTEAFF; CDR3nt: TGTGCCAGCACCCCTCTAGGATTGAACACTGAAGCTTTCTTT
j_gene: TRBJ2-1; d_gene: -; v_gene: TRBV9; CDR3aa: CASSVGGAAYNEQFF; CDR3nt: TGTGCCAGCAGCGTAGGCGGGGCGGCCTACAATGAGCAGTTCTTC
j_gene: TRBJ2-1; d_gene: -; v_gene: TRBV5-6; CDR3aa: CASSYRERVGEQFF; CDR3nt: TGTGCCAGCAGCTATCGGGAGAGGGTTGGTGAGCAGTTCTTC
j_gene: TRBJ2-7; d_gene: TRBD2; v_gene: TRBV7-9; CDR3aa: CASSLLAGGGIEQYF; CDR3nt: TGTGCCAGCAGCTTACTTGCGGGAGGGGGAATCGAGCAGTACTTC
j_gene: TRBJ2-1; d_gene: -; v_gene: TRBV5-5; CDR3aa: CASSLVGGVDEQFF; CDR3nt: TGTGCCAGCAGCTTGGTCGGGGGAGTGGATGAGCAGTTCTTC
j_gene: TRBJ1-2; d_gene: -; v_gene: TRBV7-9; CDR3aa: CASSLGVWEYGYTF; CDR3nt: TGTGCCAGCAGCTTAGGGGTTTGGGAGTATGGCTACACCTTC
j_gene: TRBJ2-2; d_gene: -; v_gene: TRBV9; CDR3aa: CASSVGGLDTGELFF; CDR3nt: TGTGCCAGCAGCGTAGGGGGGCTCGACACCGGGGAGCTGTTTTTT
j_gene: TRBJ2-1; d_gene: -; v_gene: TRBV19; CDR3aa: CASSGSSYNEQFF; CDR3nt: TGTGCCAGTAGCGGGAGCTCCTACAATGAGCAGTTCTTC
j_gene: TRBJ1-2; d_gene: TRBD1; v_gene: TRBV6-5; CDR3aa: CASRRDRGHYGYTF; CDR3nt: TGTGCCAGCAGAAGGGACAGGGGACACTATGGCTACACCTTC
j_gene: TRBJ1-1; d_gene: TRBD1; v_gene: TRBV18; CDR3aa: CASSQRQGADTEAFF; CDR3nt: TGTGCCAGCTCACAACGACAGGGGGCGGACACTGAAGCTTTCTTT
j_gene: TRBJ1-5; d_gene: -; v_gene: TRBV7-9; CDR3aa: CASSSRQGNQPQHF; CDR3nt: TGTGCCAGCAGCTCGCGCCAGGGGAATCAGCCCCAGCATTTT
j_gene: TRBJ2-1; d_gene: -; v_gene: TRBV20-1; CDR3aa: CSAENNEQFF; CDR3nt: TGCAGTGCCGAGAACAATGAGCAGTTCTTC
j_gene: TRBJ2-3; d_gene: -; v_gene: TRBV30; CDR3aa: CACPRQADTQYF; CDR3nt: TGTGCCTGCCCGCGTCAAGCAGATACGCAGTATTTT
j_gene: TRBJ2-7; d_gene: TRBD1; v_gene: TRBV28; CDR3aa: CASSFSPLPGQSYEQYF; CDR3nt: TGTGCCAGCAGTTTTTCCCCACTACCGGGACAGAGCTACGAGCAGTACTTC
j_gene: TRBJ1-1; d_gene: -; v_gene: TRBV6-5; CDR3aa: CASSQTRVNTEAFF; CDR3nt: TGTGCCAGCAGCCAAACCAGGGTCAACACTGAAGCTTTCTTT
j_gene: TRBJ2-5; d_gene: -; v_gene: TRBV27; CDR3aa: CASSPRWPKEETQYF; CDR3nt: TGTGCCAGCAGTCCCCGGTGGCCCAAGGAGGAGACCCAGTACTTC
j_gene: TRBJ1-2; d_gene: TRBD1; v_gene: TRBV20-1; CDR3aa: CSARVEGASTF; CDR3nt: TGCAGTGCTAGAGTTGAGGGGGCGAGCACCTTC
j_gene: TRBJ1-4; d_gene: -; v_gene: TRBV28; CDR3aa: CASSPTLEEGGEKLFF; CDR3nt: TGTGCCAGCAGCCCGACTCTGGAAGAGGGGGGGGAAAAACTGTTTTTT
j_gene: TRBJ2-5; d_gene: -; v_gene: TRBV4-1; CDR3aa: CASSQEPEETQYF; CDR3nt: TGCGCCAGCAGCCAAGAACCAGAAGAGACCCAGTACTTC
j_gene: TRBJ1-1; d_gene: -; v_gene: TRBV7-6; CDR3aa: CASSFQMNTEAFF; CDR3nt: TGTGCCAGCAGCTTCCAGATGAACACTGAAGCTTTCTTT
j_gene: TRBJ2-7; d_gene: TRBD2; v_gene: TRBV11-2; CDR3aa: CASSSHRGPSGRPYEQYF; CDR3nt: TGTGCCAGCAGCTCCCATAGGGGGCCTAGCGGGAGACCCTACGAGCAGTACTTC
j_gene: TRBJ1-1; d_gene: TRBD1; v_gene: TRBV27; CDR3aa: CASSLRGQGTEAFF; CDR3nt: TGTGCCAGCAGTTTACGGGGACAGGGCACTGAAGCTTTCTTT
j_gene: TRBJ2-7; d_gene: -; v_gene: TRBV12-2; CDR3aa: CASRLEQGLGEQYF; CDR3nt: TGTGCAAGTCGCTTAGAACAGGGGTTAGGCGAGCAGTACTTC